Listed below are T cell receptor beta chains from one sample, sequenced in a study of T cell changes during pregnancy in multiple sclerosis. The table came from immunoSEQ multiplex PCR; TCRdb's copy has only in-frame clones and leaves some out. The sample contains around 56,000 clones, roughly nine tenths of which appear only once. The sequencing used peripheral blood, collected in the first trimester of pregnancy. These receptors came from a female donor in good health, enrolled as a control in a pregnancy study. CDR3s include the opening cysteine and the closing phenylalanine or tryptophan. D genes are given only for firm matches.

TRBV5-1	TRBD2	17	TRBJ2-2	CASRRSGTSGGAGELFF
TRBV27	TRBD1	15	TRBJ1-5	CASRQGFEGNRPQHF
TRBV5-1	TRBD2	15	TRBJ2-1	CASSPPSGSLDEQFF
TRBV19	.	14	TRBJ2-4	CASNSASISNIQYF
TRBV9	.	14	TRBJ1-5	CASRPRDTNQPQHF
TRBV6-6	.	14	TRBJ2-1	CASSQQETYNEQFF
TRBV2	TRBD2	16	TRBJ2-1	CASIGSSGGSYNEQFF
TRBV6-5	TRBD2	15	TRBJ2-7	CASRFLAGGFYEQYF
TRBV5-5	TRBD2	13	TRBJ2-5	CASSSGGAGTQYF
TRBV5-1	.	16	TRBJ2-5	CASSLGGGLNQETQYF
TRBV28	.	13	TRBJ1-2	CASRATGLYGYTF
TRBV6-6	.	13	TRBJ1-1	CASSPGQSTEAFF
TRBV11-3	.	13	TRBJ1-1	CASSYMRDTEAFF
TRBV7-9	TRBD1	14	TRBJ1-1	CASSFDRGGTEAFF
TRBV6-5	.	15	TRBJ1-5	CASSYGSGVGQPQHF
TRBV7-3	TRBD2	17	TRBJ2-3	CASSSPGLAGSTDTQYF
TRBV6-5	.	14	TRBJ1-2	CASSYARAGNGYTF
TRBV19	.	13	TRBJ1-1	CASSIGRNTEAFF
TRBV9	.	14	TRBJ2-1	CASSVGLSEHEQFF
TRBV28	TRBD1	14	TRBJ1-1	CASSHRGLNTEAFF
TRBV7-8	.	13	TRBJ2-1	CATSDARLNEQFF
TRBV28	TRBD1	14	TRBJ2-7	CASSLTGASYEQYF
TRBV4-1	TRBD1	16	TRBJ2-1	CASSLRTGATNNEQFF
TRBV9	TRBD1	14	TRBJ2-7	CASSFGTGSYEQYF
TRBV27	TRBD1	16	TRBJ1-5	CASGDRGPGMGQPQHF
TRBV6-5	.	15	TRBJ2-5	CASSLITGLGETQYF
TRBV5-6	TRBD2	15	TRBJ2-7	CASSLLTSGGYEQYF
TRBV2	.	15	TRBJ1-5	CASSAGPNSNQPQHF
TRBV7-3	TRBD1	12	TRBJ2-7	CASSLDRGEQYF